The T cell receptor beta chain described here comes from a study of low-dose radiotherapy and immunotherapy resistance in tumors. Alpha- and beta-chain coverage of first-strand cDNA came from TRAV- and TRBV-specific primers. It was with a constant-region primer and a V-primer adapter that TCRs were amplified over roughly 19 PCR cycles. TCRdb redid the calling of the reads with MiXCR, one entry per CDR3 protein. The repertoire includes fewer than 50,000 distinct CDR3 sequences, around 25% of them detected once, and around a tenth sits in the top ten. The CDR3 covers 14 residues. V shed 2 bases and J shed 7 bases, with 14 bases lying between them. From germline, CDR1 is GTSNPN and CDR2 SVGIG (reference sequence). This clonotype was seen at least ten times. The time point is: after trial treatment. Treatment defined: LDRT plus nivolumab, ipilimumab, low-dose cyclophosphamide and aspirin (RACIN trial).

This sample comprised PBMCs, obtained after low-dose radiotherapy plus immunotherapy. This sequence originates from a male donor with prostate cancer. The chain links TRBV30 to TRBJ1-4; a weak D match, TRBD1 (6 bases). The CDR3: CAWSFSGAGEKLFF. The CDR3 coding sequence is TGTGCCTGGAGTTTCTCGGGGGCTGGTGAAAAACTGTTTTTT.